This T cell receptor (beta chain) is drawn from a study of blood T cell repertoires in COVID-19. Study context: Whether acute or convalescent, the COVID-19 samples came from the United States, Italy and Spain. From T cells, B-cell-depleted T cells, or PBMCs came the material, which was cDNA or gDNA.

The authors' processing: Reference gene primer amplification gave estimated nucleated cell counts. Profiling relied on immunoSEQ multiplex PCR, and the TCRdb table lists in-frame clones only, not all of them. V and J calls and clone size are copied from that table; D and trimming were computed from the DNA. The sample consists of approximately 140,000 clones, 86% of them appearing once. The TCR was taken from a woman in her sixties with acute or convalescent COVID-19. Input material: peripheral blood.

As DNA, the CDR3 is TGTGCCAGCAGCCGCTACCCATTCTCCTACGAGCAGTACTTC. Amino acids: CASSRYPFSYEQYF. The chain has TRBV5-4 and TRBJ2-7, with no clear D. The CDR3 has 14 residues. The germline gives CDR1 SGHNT, CDR2 YYREEE (reference sequence). Trimming left V 4 bases short and J 0 bases short, with 11 bases between.